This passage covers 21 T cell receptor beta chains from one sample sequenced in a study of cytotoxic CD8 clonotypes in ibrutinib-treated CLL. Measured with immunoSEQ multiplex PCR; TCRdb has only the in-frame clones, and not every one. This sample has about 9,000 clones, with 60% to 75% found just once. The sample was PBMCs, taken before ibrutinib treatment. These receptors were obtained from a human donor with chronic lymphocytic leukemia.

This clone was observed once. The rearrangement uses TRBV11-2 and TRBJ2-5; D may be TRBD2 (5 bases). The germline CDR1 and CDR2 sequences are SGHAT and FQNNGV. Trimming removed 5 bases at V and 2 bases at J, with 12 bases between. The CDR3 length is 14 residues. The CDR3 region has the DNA TGTGCCAGCAGCCCCCCAGGACTGCAAGAGACCCAGTACTTC. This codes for CASSPPGLQETQYF.

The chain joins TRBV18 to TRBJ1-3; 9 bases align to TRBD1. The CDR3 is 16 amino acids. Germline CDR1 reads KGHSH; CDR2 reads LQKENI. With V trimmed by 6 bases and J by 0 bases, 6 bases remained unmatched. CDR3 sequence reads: CASSFGQGSSGNTIYF. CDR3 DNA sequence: TGTGCCAGCTCGTTTGGACAGGGGAGCTCTGGAAACACCATATATTTT. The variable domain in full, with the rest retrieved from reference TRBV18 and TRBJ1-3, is NAGVMQNPRHLVRRRGQEARLRCSPMKGHSHVYWYRQLPEEGLKFMVYLQKENIIDESGMPKERFSAEFPKEGPSILRIQQVVRGDSAAYFCASSFGQGSSGNTIYFGEGSWLTVV.

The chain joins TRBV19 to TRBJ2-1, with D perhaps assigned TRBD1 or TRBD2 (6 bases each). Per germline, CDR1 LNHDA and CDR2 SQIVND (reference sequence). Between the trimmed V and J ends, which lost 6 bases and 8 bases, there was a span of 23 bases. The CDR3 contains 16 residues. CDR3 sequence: CASRAGGGRIADEQFF. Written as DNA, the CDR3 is TGTGCCAGTAGGGCCGGAGGGGGGAGAATTGCGGATGAGCAGTTCTTC. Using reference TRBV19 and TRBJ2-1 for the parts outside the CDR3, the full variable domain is DGGITQSPKYLFRKEGQNVTLSCEQNLNHDAMYWYRQDPGQGLRLIYYSQIVNDFQKGDIAEGYSVSREKKESFPLTVTSAQKNPTAFYLCASRAGGGRIADEQFFGPGTRLTVL.

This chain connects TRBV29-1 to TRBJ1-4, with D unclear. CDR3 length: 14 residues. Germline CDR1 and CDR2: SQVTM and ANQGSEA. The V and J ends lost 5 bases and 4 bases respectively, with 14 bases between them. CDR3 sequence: CSVRRQPHNEKLFF. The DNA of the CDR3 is TGCAGCGTTCGTAGGCAGCCCCATAATGAAAAACTGTTTTTT.

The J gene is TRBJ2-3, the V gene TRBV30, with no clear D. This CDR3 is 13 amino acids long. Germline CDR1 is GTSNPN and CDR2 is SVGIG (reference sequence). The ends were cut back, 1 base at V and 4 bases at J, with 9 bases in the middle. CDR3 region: CAWSAWPPDTQYF. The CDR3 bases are TGTGCCTGGAGTGCCTGGCCACCAGATACGCAGTATTTT.

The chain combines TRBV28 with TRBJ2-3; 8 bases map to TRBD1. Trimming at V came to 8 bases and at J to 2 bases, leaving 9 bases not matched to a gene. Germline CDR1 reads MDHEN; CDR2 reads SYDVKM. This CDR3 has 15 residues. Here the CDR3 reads CASRDRSLPTDTQYF. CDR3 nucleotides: TGTGCCAGCCGGGACAGGTCCTTACCCACAGATACGCAGTATTTT.

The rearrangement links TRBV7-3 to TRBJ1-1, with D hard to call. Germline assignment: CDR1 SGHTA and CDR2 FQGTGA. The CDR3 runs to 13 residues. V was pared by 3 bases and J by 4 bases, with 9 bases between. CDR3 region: CASSFSGLTEAFF. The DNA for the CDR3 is TGTGCCAGCAGCTTTTCAGGCCTCACTGAAGCTTTCTTT.

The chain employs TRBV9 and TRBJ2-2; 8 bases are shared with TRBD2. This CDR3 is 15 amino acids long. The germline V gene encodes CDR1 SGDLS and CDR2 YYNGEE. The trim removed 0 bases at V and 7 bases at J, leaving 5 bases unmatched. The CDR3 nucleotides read TGTGCCAGCAGCGTAGCGGGAGGGCTAGGCGGGGAGCTGTTTTTT. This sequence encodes CASSVAGGLGGELFF.

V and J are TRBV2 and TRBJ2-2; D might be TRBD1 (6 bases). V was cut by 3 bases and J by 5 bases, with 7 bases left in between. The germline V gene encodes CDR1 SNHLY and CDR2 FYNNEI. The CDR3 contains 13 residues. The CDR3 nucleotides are TGTGCCAGCAGTGAGGGACATACCGGGGAGCTGTTTTTT. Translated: CASSEGHTGELFF.

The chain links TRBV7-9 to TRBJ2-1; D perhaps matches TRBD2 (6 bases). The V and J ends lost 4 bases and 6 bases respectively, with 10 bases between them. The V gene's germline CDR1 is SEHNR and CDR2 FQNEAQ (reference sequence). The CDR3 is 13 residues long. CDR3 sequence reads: CASSSREFNEQFF. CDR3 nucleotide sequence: TGTGCCAGCAGCTCCCGGGAGTTCAATGAGCAGTTCTTC.

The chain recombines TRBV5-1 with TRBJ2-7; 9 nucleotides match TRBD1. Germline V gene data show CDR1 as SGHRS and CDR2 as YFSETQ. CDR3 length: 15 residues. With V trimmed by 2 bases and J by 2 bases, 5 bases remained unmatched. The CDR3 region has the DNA TGCGCCAGCAGCTTTGGACAGGGGAATACCTACGAGCAGTACTTC. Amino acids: CASSFGQGNTYEQYF. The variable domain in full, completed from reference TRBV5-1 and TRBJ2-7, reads KAGVTQTPRYLIKTRGQQVTLSCSPISGHRSVSWYQQTPGQGLQFLFEYFSETQRNKGNFPGRFSGRQFSNSRSEMNVSTLELGDSALYLCASSFGQGNTYEQYFGPGTRLTVT.

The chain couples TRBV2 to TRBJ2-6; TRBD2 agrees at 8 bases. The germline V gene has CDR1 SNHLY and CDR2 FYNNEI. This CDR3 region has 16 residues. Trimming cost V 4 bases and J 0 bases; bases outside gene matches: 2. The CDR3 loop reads CASSAAGDSGANVLTF. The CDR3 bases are TGTGCCAGCAGTGCAGCGGGAGACTCTGGGGCCAACGTCCTGACTTTC. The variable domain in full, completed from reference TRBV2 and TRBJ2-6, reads EPEVTQTPSHQVTQMGQEVILRCVPISNHLYFYWYRQILGQKVEFLVSFYNNEISEKSEIFDDQFSVERPDGSNFTLKIRSTKLEDSAMYFCASSAAGDSGANVLTFGAGSRLTVL.

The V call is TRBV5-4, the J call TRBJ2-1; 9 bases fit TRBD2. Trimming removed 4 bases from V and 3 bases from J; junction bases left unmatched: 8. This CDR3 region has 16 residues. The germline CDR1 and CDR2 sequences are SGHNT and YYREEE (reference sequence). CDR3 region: CASSVGKAGGYNEQFF. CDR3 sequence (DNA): TGTGCCAGCAGCGTGGGGAAAGCGGGAGGCTACAATGAGCAGTTCTTC.

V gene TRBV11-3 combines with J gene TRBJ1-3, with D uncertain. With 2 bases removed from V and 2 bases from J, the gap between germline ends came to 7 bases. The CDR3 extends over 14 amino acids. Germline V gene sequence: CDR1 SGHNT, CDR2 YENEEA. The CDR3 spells CASSLSRTGNTIYF. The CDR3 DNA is TGTGCCAGCAGCTTATCCAGGACTGGAAACACCATATATTTT.

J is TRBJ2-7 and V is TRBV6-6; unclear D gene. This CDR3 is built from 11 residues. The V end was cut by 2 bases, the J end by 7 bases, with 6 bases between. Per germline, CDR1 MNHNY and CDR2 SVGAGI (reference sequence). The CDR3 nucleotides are TGTGCCAGCAGTTACGCCCAAGAGCAGTACTTC. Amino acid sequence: CASSYAQEQYF.

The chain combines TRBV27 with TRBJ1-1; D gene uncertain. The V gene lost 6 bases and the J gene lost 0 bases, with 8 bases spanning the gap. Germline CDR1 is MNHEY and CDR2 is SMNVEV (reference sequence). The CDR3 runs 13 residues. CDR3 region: CASRNDLNTEAFF. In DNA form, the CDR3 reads TGTGCCAGCAGGAACGACCTGAACACTGAAGCTTTCTTT.

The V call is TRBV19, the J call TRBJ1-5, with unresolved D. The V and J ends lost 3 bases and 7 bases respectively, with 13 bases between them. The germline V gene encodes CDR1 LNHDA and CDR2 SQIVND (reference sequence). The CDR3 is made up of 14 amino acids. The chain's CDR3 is CASSIGSVGQPQHF. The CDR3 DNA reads TGTGCCAGTAGTATTGGCAGTGTGGGGCAGCCCCAGCATTTT. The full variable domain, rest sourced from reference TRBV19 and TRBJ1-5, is DGGITQSPKYLFRKEGQNVTLSCEQNLNHDAMYWYRQDPGQGLRLIYYSQIVNDFQKGDIAEGYSVSREKKESFPLTVTSAQKNPTAFYLCASSIGSVGQPQHFGDGTRLSIL.

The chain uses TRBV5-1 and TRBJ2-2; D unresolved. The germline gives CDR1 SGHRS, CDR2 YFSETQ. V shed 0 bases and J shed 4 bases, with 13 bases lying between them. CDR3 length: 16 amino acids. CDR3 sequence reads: CASSLDSGMVTGELFF. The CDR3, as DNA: TGCGCCAGCAGCTTGGATTCAGGAATGGTCACCGGGGAGCTGTTTTTT.

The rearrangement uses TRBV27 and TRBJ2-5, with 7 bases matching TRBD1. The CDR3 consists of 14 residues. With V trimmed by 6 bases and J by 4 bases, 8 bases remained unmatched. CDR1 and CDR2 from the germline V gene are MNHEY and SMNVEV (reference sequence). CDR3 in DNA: TGTGCCAGCAGCTTCCCGGGACAGTTAGAGACCCAGTACTTC. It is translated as CASSFPGQLETQYF.

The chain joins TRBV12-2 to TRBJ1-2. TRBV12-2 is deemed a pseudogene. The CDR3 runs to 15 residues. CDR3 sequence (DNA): TGTGCAAGTCGCTTAGCCGGGCCGCCAAACTATGGCTACACCTTC. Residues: CASRLAGPPNYGYTF.

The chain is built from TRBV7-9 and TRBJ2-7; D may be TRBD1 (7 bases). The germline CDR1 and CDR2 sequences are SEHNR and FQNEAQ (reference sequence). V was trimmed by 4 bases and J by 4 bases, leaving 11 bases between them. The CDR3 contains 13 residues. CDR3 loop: CASSSRGRYEQYF. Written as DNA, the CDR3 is TGTGCCAGCAGCTCCAGGGGGAGGTACGAGCAGTACTTC.